The rows below give T cell receptor beta chains drawn from one sample of a study of blood T cells in healthy people across ages. TCRdb redid the calling of the 5' RACE reads with MiXCR, one entry per CDR3 protein. Of over 950,000 distinct CDR3 sequences listed, around two fifths are singletons. The sequenced sample consisted of blood. The receptors come from a young man in good health. Each CDR3 is given with its conserved first and last residue. The D gene is left open where the match is weak. The size entry is marked missing in some rows and otherwise reads once, few, many or a size class.

v_call,j_call,d_call,clone_size,cdr3_nt,cdr3_aa
TRBV20-1,TRBJ1-2,.,.,TGCAGTGCTGTTGGGTTGGCAGGATTTAACACCTTC,CSAVGLAGFNTF
TRBV12-3/TRBV12-4,TRBJ2-1,TRBD1,few,TGTGCCAGCATCACCGGGACAGGGTCCTACAATGAGCAGTTCTTC,CASITGTGSYNEQFF
TRBV3-1,TRBJ1-6,.,.,TGTGCCAGCAGCCCGACAGGCGCTAGGCCCCTCCACTTT,CASSPTGARPLHF
TRBV4-3,TRBJ1-4,TRBD1,.,TGCGCCAGCAGCCAAGACCCGAAACAGGGGGCGACTAATGAAAAACTGTTTTTT,CASSQDPKQGATNEKLFF
TRBV7-8,TRBJ2-1,.,.,TGTGCCAGCAGCTTAGAGGGCTTGAACTCCTACAATGAGCAGTTCTTC,CASSLEGLNSYNEQFF
TRBV20-1,TRBJ1-5,.,.,TGCAGTGCCGGTCGCCAGCATTTT,CSAGRQHF
TRBV7-2,TRBJ2-3,TRBD2,.,TGTGCCAGCAGCTTAAATAGCGGGGGGGTTTCAGATACGCAGTATTTT,CASSLNSGGVSDTQYF
TRBV6-5,TRBJ1-1,TRBD1,.,TGTACCAGCAGTTACTCCGACAGGGGCAAGGGGGAAGCTTTCTTT,CTSSYSDRGKGEAFF
TRBV2,TRBJ2-3,TRBD2,few,TGTGCCAGCAGTGGACTAGCGGTGACAGATACGCAGTATTTT,CASSGLAVTDTQYF
TRBV19,TRBJ1-1,.,.,TGTGCCAGTAGTATAAGGGAGCAGGACACTGAAGCTTTCTTT,CASSIREQDTEAFF
TRBV10-3,TRBJ2-3,.,.,TGTGCCATCAGTGAGGAGCGCAGAAATCATGATACGCAGTATTTT,CAISEERRNHDTQYF
TRBV7-2,TRBJ1-5,TRBD1,few,TGTGCCAGCAGCCCTAGCTGGGGCGGGGACAGGAACAATCAGCCCCAGCATTTT,CASSPSWGGDRNNQPQHF
TRBV2,TRBJ1-2,TRBD1,few,TGTGCCAGCAGTGGCGGGACAGGGTTCCTCTATGGCTACACCTTC,CASSGGTGFLYGYTF
TRBV11-2,TRBJ2-7,.,few,TGTGCCAGCAGCTTAGTTGGGACCTTCTCCTACGAGCAGTACTTC,CASSLVGTFSYEQYF
TRBV7-9,TRBJ2-1,TRBD2,.,TGTGCCAGCAGCTTAGACCAGGGACTAGCGGGAAAACTGAAGCAGTTCTTC,CASSLDQGLAGKLKQFF
TRBV7-2,TRBJ1-3,.,.,TGTGTCAGCAGCTTAGTTGGGAGGTCCTCTGGAAACACCATATATTTT,CVSSLVGRSSGNTIYF
TRBV6-5,TRBJ1-2,.,.,TGTGCCAGCAGTTTCTCCTTCCGAAAGGGACGGAACTATGGCTACACCTTC,CASSFSFRKGRNYGYTF
TRBV18,TRBJ2-7,.,.,TGTGCCAGCTCACCACGGGCGGGGAGCTACAATGAGCAGTACTTC,CASSPRAGSYNEQYF
TRBV4-3,TRBJ1-6,.,.,TGCGCCAGCAGCCAAGATGTTGGGCAGGGCTCCTATAATTCACCCCTCCACTTT,CASSQDVGQGSYNSPLHF
TRBV20-1,TRBJ1-5,.,.,TGCAGTGCTAGAGACACCCTTAGCAATCAGCCCCAGCATTTT,CSARDTLSNQPQHF
TRBV4-2,TRBJ2-3,.,few,TGTGCCAGCAGCCGAGAGGCAGGAAGCACAGATACGCAGTATTTT,CASSREAGSTDTQYF
TRBV20-1,TRBJ1-5,.,few,TGCAGTGCTAGGGTGGGGAAAAATAGCAATCAGCCCCAGCATTTT,CSARVGKNSNQPQHF
TRBV7-9,TRBJ1-5,.,.,TGTGCCAGCAGCTTAGGGGCCGAGGACAGAAATCAGCCCCAGCATTTT,CASSLGAEDRNQPQHF
TRBV29-1,TRBJ1-1,.,few,TGCAGCGTTGAAGTGGCGGGGGGCTACACTGAAGCTTTCTTT,CSVEVAGGYTEAFF
TRBV5-1,TRBJ1-2,.,few,TGCGCCAGCAGCTTGGAAGCGGGTTTCAACTATGGCTACACCTTC,CASSLEAGFNYGYTF
TRBV7-2,TRBJ2-7,.,.,TGTGCCAGCAGCTTAGCGGGCCAGAAATCCTACGAGCAGTACTTC,CASSLAGQKSYEQYF
TRBV25-1,TRBJ1-1,.,.,TGTGCCAGCAGTGAATCTTGGGGGGTGAACACTGAAGCTTTCTTT,CASSESWGVNTEAFF
TRBV6-2/TRBV6-3,TRBJ1-5,TRBD1,once,TGTGCCAGCAGCCAGAGGACAGGATATAGCAATCAGCCCCAGCATTTT,CASSQRTGYSNQPQHF
TRBV15,TRBJ1-1,.,.,TGTGCCACCAGCAGAGATAGAATACAGCGGAACACTGAAGCTTTCTTT,CATSRDRIQRNTEAFF
TRBV15,TRBJ2-7,.,few,TGTGCCACCAGCAGAGATAGGACGGCCGGAGGCGAGCAGTACTTC,CATSRDRTAGGEQYF
TRBV20-1,TRBJ1-2,.,.,TGCAGTGCCCATGGACCATATGGCTACACCTTC,CSAHGPYGYTF
TRBV6-1,TRBJ2-7,.,.,TGTGCCAGCACCTGGACAGACGAGTCCTACGAGCAGTACTTC,CASTWTDESYEQYF
TRBV27,TRBJ2-7,TRBD2,.,TGTGCCAGCAGTTCCCACCTAGCGGGGGGCTACTACGAGCAGTACTTC,CASSSHLAGGYYEQYF
TRBV27,TRBJ2-2,.,.,TGTGCCAGCAGTTTATTCCTAGGCACCGGGGAGCTGTTTTTT,CASSLFLGTGELFF
TRBV14,TRBJ1-2,.,.,TGTGCCAGCAGCCAAGAACAGGACGGACTCGGGGGCTACACCTTC,CASSQEQDGLGGYTF
TRBV27,TRBJ2-3,.,many,TGTGCCAGCAGTTTATCGCAGAGCGTTAGGGCAGATACGCAGTATTTT,CASSLSQSVRADTQYF
TRBV3-1,TRBJ2-3,.,.,TGTGCCAGCAGCCAGACTTCTAGCACAGATACGCAGTATTTT,CASSQTSSTDTQYF
TRBV3-1,TRBJ2-1,TRBD2,few,TGTGCCAGCAGCCAAGAGGTAGCGGGGATCCAGTTCTTC,CASSQEVAGIQFF
TRBV12-3/TRBV12-4,TRBJ2-5,TRBD1,.,TGTGCCAGCAGTTTAGTCGCGACAGGGGGAAAAGAGACCCAGTACTTC,CASSLVATGGKETQYF
TRBV29-1,TRBJ2-3,.,few,TGCAGCGGTGGCATGCTTGATACGCAGTATTTT,CSGGMLDTQYF
TRBV27,TRBJ2-5,.,.,TGTGCCAGCAGCCCCTCGGTTGAGCAGTACTTC,CASSPSVEQYF
TRBV7-2,TRBJ1-5,.,.,TGTGCCAGCAGCTTACTCAGGGCCCCTCAGCCCCAGCATTTT,CASSLLRAPQPQHF
TRBV12-3/TRBV12-4,TRBJ2-3,TRBD2,few,TGTGCCAGCAGTTTAGGAGCGGGGGGAAGCACAGATACGCAGTATTTT,CASSLGAGGSTDTQYF
TRBV7-3,TRBJ1-3,.,.,TGTGCCAGCAGCCCAGACCGAGACTCTGGAAACACCATATATTTT,CASSPDRDSGNTIYF
TRBV9,TRBJ2-7,.,.,TGTGCCAGCAGCGTAGAAGACAGCTCCTACGAGCAGTACTTC,CASSVEDSSYEQYF
TRBV6-1,TRBJ2-1,TRBD2,.,TGTGCCAGCAGTGACCTGGGGACTAGCGGGGGGTTCTACAATGAGCAGTTCTTC,CASSDLGTSGGFYNEQFF
TRBV7-9,TRBJ2-3,TRBD1,.,TGTGCCAGCAGCGATAGACAGGGTACCACAGATACGCAGTATTTT,CASSDRQGTTDTQYF
TRBV5-1,TRBJ2-2,.,.,TGCGCCAGCAGCGCCGGGGACTCTGAGACGGGGGAGCTGTTTTTT,CASSAGDSETGELFF
TRBV7-2,TRBJ1-5,.,.,TGTGCCAGCAGCTTAATGACGGGGGGAGGCAATCAGCCCCAGCATTTT,CASSLMTGGGNQPQHF
TRBV12-3/TRBV12-4,TRBJ2-5,.,few,TGTGCCAGCAGTCCGTCGGGGTACCAAGAGACCCAGTACTTC,CASSPSGYQETQYF
TRBV4-3,TRBJ2-1,.,few,TGCGCCAGCAGCCAAGTGGGGGGCCGGTGGAATGAGCAGTTCTTC,CASSQVGGRWNEQFF
TRBV6-2/TRBV6-3,TRBJ1-6,.,few,TGTGCCAGCAGCATACTCCGGGACGGGCCATATTCACCCCTCCACTTT,CASSILRDGPYSPLHF
TRBV27,TRBJ1-2,TRBD1,.,TGTGCCAGCAGTACCCAGGGACAGGGGAAGAGGGGCTACACCTTC,CASSTQGQGKRGYTF
TRBV20-1,TRBJ2-4,.,once,TGCAGTGCTAGAGATAGACCCGTAGGGTGGGGAGCCAAAAACATTCAGTACTTC,CSARDRPVGWGAKNIQYF
TRBV4-2,TRBJ1-1,.,few,TGTGCCAGCGCCGCTCTGGGCACTGAAGCTTTCTTT,CASAALGTEAFF
TRBV20-1,TRBJ1-5,TRBD1,few,TGCAGTGCTAGTAACAGGGGGTCACCCACCAATCAGCCCCAGCATTTT,CSASNRGSPTNQPQHF
TRBV5-1,TRBJ2-1,.,few,TGCGCCAGCAGCTTGTTCCGCCCCGAATACAATGAGCAGTTCTTC,CASSLFRPEYNEQFF
TRBV10-2,TRBJ1-1,TRBD1,.,TGCGCCAGCAGTGAGACCGCAGGGACAGGGGGGAATAATGAAGCTTTCTTT,CASSETAGTGGNNEAFF
TRBV4-2,TRBJ2-1,.,.,TGTGCCAGCAACCAGAAGCCGGGGACCTACAATGAGCAGTTCTTC,CASNQKPGTYNEQFF